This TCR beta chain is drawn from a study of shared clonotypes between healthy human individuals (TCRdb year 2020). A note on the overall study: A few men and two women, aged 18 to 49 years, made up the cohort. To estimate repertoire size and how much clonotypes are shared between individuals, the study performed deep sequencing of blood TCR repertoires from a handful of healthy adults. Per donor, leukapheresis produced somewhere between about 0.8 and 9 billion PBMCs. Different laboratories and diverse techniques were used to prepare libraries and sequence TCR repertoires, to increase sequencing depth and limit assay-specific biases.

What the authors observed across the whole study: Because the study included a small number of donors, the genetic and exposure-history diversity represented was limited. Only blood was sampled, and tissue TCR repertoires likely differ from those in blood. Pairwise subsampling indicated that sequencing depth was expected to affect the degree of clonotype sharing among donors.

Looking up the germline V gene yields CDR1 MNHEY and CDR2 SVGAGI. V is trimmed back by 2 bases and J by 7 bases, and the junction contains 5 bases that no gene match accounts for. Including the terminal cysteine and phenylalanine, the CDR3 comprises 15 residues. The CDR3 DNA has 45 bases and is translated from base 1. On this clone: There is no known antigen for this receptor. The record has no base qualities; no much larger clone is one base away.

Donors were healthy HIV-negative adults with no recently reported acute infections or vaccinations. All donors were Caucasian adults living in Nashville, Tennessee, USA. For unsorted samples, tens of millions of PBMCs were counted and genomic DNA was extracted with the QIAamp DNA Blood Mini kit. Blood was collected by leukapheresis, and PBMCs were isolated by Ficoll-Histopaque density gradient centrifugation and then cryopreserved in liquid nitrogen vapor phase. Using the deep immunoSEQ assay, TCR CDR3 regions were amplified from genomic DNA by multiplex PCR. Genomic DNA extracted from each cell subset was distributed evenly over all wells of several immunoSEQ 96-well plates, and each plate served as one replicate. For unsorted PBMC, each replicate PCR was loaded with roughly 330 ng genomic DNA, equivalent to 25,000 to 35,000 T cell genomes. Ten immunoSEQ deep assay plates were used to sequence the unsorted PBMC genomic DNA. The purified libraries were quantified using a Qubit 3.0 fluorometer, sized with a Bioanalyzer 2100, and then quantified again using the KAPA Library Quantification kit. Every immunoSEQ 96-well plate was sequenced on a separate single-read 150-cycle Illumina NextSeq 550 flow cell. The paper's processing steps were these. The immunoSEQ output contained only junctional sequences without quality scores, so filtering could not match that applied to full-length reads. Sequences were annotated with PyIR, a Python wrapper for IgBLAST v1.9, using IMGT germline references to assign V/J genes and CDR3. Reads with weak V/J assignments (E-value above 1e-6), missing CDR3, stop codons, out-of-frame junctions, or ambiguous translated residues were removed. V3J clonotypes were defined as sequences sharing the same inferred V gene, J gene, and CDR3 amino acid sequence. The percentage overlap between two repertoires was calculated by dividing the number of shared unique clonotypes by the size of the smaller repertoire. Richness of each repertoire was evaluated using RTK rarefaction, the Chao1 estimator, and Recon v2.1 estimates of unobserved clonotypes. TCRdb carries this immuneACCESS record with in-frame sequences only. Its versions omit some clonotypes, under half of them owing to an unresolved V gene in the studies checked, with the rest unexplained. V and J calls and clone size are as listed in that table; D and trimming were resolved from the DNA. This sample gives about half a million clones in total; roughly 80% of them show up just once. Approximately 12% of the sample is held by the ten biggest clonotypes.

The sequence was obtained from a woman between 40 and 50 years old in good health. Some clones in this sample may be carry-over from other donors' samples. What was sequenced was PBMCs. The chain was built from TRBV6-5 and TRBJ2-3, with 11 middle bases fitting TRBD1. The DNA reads TGTGCCAGCAGTTACCCGGACAGGGGGCGAAATACGCAGTATTTT. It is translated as CASSYPDRGRNTQYF.